This T cell receptor (beta chain) was documented in a study of molecular identifiers for immune sequencing clone quantification. CD8+CD4-CCR7+CD45RA+ sorting gave the naive CD8 T cells. Each CDR3 protein gets one entry after TCRdb re-called the PCR reads with MiXCR. The table includes around 480,000 distinct CDR3 sequences, about 21% detected once. V lost 5 bases to trimming and J lost 0 bases, with 10 bases between them. The CDR3 contains 14 residues. CDR1 is LGHDT, CDR2 YNNKEL, per germline (reference sequence). This clonotype was picked up a small number of times. Sequencing used naive CD8+ T cells from blood, with Jurkat cell RNA spiked in. As to subset: FACS-sorted CD8+CD4-CCR7+CD45RA+ naive T cells. J is TRBJ1-1 and V is TRBV3-1; D is uncertain. The receptor was derived from a human donor in good health. Some libraries in this study had Jurkat cell RNA spiked in. The CDR3 coding sequence is TGTGCCAGCAGCTCGCCGTCCATGAACACTGAAGCTTTCTTT. Translation: CASSSPSMNTEAFF.